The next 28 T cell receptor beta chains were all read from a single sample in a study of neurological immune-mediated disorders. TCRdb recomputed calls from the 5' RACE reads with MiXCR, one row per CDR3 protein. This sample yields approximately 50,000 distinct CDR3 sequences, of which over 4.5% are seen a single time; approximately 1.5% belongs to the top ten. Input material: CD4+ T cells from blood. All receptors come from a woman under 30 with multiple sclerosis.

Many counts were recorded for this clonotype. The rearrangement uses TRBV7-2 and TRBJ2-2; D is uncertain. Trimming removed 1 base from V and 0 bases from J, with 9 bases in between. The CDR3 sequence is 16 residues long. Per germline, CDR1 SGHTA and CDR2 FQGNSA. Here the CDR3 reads CASSLGLTANTGELFF. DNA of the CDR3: TGTGCCAGCAGCTTAGGATTAACAGCGAACACCGGGGAGCTGTTTTTT.

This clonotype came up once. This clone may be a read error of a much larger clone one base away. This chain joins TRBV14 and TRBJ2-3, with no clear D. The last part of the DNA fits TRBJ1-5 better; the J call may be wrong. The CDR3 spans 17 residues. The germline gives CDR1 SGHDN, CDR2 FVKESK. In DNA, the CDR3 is TGTGCCAGCAGCCCAGGACTAGCGGGAGCGGGCACAGATACGCAGCATTTT. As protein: CASSPGLAGAGTDTQHF.

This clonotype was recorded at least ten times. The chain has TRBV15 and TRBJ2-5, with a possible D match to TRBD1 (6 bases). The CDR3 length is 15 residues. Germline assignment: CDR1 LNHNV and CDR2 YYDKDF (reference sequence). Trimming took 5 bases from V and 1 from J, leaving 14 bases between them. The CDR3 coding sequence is TGTGCCACCAGCGCCGGCTTAGGGGGCCAAGAGACCCAGTACTTC. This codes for CATSAGLGGQETQYF.

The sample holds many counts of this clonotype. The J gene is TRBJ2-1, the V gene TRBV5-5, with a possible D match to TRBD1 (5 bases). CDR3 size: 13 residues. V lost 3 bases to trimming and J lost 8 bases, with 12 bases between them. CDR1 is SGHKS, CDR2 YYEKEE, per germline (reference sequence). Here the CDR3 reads CASSSQGTHEQFF. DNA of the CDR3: TGTGCCAGCAGCTCTCAGGGTACCCATGAGCAGTTCTTC.

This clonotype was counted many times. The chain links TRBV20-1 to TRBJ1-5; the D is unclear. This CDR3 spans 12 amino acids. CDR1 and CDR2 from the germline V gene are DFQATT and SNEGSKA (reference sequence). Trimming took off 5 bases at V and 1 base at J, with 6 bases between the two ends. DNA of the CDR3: TGCAGTGCTGGTTACAGCAATCAGCCCCAGCATTTT. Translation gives CSAGYSNQPQHF.

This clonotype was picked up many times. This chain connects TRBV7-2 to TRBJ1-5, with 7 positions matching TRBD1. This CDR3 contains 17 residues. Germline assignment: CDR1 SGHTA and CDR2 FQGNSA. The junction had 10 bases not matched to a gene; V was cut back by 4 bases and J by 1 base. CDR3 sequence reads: CASSSWDRTGSNQPQHF. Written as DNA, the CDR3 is TGTGCCAGCAGCTCATGGGACCGGACAGGCAGCAATCAGCCCCAGCATTTT. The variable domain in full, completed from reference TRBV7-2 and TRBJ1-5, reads GAGVSQSPSNKVTEKGKDVELRCDPISGHTALYWYRQSLGQGLEFLIYFQGNSAPDKSGLPSDRFSAERTGGSVSTLTIQRTQQEDSAVYLCASSSWDRTGSNQPQHFGDGTRLSIL.

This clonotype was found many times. CDR3 in DNA: TGTGCCAGCGAATCGAGGAGGACTAGCGGGAGGGGCACAGATACGCAGTATTTT. Translating gives CASESRRTSGRGTDTQYF. This chain uses TRBV12-3 or TRBV12-4 with TRBJ2-3, with 15 bases matching TRBD2. V dropped 8 bases and J dropped 1; count of bases not matched to a gene: 10. The length of the CDR3 is 18 residues.

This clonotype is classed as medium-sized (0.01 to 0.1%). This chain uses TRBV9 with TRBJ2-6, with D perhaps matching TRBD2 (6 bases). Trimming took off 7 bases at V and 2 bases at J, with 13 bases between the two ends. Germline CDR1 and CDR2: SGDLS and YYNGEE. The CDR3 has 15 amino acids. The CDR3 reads CASCTSGAGANVLTF. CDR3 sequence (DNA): TGTGCCAGCTGTACGTCGGGGGCTGGGGCCAACGTCCTGACTTTC.

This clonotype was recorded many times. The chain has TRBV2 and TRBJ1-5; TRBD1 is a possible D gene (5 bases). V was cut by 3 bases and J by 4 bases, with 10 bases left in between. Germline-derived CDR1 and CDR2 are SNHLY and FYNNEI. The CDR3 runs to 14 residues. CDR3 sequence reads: CASSESGRNQPQHF. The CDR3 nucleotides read TGTGCCAGCAGTGAGTCAGGGAGAAATCAGCCCCAGCATTTT.

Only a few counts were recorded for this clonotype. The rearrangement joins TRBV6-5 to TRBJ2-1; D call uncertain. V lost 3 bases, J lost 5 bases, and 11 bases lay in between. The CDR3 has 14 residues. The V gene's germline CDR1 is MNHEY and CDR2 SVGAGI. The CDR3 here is CASSYTSRDNEQFF. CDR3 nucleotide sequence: TGTGCCAGCAGTTATACGAGTAGGGACAATGAGCAGTTCTTC.

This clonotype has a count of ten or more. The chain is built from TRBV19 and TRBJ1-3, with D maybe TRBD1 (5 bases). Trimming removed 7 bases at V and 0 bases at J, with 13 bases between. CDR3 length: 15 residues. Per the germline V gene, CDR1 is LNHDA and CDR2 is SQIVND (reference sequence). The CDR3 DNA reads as TGTGCCAGTAAACTAACAGGCGACTCTGGAAACACCATATATTTT. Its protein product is CASKLTGDSGNTIYF.

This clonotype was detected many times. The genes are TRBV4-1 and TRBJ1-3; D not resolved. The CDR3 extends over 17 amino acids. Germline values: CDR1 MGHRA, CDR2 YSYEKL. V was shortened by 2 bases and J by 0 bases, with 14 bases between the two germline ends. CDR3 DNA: TGCGCCAGCAGCCAACTGGATATGGGTTTCTCTGGAAACACCATATATTTT. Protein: CASSQLDMGFSGNTIYF.

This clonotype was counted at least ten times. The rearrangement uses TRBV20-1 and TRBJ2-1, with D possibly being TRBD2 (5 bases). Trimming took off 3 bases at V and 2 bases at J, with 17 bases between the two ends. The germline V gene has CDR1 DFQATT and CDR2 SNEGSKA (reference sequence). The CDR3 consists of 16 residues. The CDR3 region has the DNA TGCAGTGCTAGTTCCCCGATGACGGGAACCTACAATGAGCAGTTCTTC. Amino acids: CSASSPMTGTYNEQFF.

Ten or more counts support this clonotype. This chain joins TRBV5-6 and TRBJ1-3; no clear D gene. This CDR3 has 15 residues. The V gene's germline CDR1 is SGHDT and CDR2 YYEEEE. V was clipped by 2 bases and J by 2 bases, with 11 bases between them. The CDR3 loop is CASSFGPVAGNTIYF. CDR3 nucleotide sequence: TGTGCCAGCAGCTTCGGACCGGTAGCTGGAAACACCATATATTTT.

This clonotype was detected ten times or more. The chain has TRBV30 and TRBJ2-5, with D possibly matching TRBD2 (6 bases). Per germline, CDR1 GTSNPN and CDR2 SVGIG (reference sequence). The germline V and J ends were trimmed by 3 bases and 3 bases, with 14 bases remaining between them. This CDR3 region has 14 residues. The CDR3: CAWRGGLVEETQYF. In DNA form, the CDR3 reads TGTGCCTGGAGAGGAGGGCTAGTTGAAGAGACCCAGTACTTC.

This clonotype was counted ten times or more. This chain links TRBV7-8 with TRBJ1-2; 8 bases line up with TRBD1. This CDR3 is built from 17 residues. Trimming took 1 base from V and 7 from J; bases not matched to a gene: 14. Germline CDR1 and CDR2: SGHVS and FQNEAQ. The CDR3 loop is CASSLGQGALKGGGYTF. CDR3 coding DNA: TGTGCCAGCAGCTTAGGGCAGGGGGCTCTTAAAGGGGGTGGCTACACCTTC.

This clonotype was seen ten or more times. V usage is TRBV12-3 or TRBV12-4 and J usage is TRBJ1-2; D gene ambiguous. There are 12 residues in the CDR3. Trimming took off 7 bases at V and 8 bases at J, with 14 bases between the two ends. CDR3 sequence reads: CASTTSVSGYTF. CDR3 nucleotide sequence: TGTGCCAGCACCACCTCAGTGAGCGGCTACACCTTC.

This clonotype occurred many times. CDR3 in amino acids: CASSKGLAGDLDTQYF. In DNA form, the CDR3 reads TGTGCCAGCAGCAAGGGACTAGCGGGGGACCTAGATACGCAGTATTTT. V and J are TRBV7-3 and TRBJ2-3; TRBD2 matches at 14 bases. Germline CDR1 SGHTA, CDR2 FQGTGA. The CDR3 extends over 16 amino acids. The V and J ends lost 5 bases and 5 bases, in that order; junction bases with no gene match: 6.

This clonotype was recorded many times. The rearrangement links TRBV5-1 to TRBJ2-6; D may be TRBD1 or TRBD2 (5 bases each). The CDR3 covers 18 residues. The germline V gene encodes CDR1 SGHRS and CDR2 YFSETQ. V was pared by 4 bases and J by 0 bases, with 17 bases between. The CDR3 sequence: CASSGTGLGTSGANVLTF. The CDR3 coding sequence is TGCGCCAGCAGCGGGACCGGGCTGGGTACCTCTGGGGCCAACGTCCTGACTTTC. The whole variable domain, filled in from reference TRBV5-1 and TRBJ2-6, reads KAGVTQTPRYLIKTRGQQVTLSCSPISGHRSVSWYQQTPGQGLQFLFEYFSETQRNKGNFPGRFSGRQFSNSRSEMNVSTLELGDSALYLCASSGTGLGTSGANVLTFGAGSRLTVL.

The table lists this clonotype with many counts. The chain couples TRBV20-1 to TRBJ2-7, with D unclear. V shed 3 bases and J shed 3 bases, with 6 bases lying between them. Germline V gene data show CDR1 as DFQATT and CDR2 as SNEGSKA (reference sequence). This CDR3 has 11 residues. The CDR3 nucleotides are TGCAGTGCTAGTTCGGGCTACGAGCAGTACTTC. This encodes CSASSGYEQYF.

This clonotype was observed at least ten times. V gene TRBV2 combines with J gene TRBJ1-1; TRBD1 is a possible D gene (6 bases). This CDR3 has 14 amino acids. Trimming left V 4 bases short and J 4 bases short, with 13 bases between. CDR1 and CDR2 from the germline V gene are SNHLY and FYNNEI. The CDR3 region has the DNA TGTGCCAGCAGTGTTAAGGGGGAAGGCACTGAAGCTTTCTTT. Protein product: CASSVKGEGTEAFF. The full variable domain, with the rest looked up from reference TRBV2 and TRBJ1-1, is EPEVTQTPSHQVTQMGQEVILRCVPISNHLYFYWYRQILGQKVEFLVSFYNNEISEKSEIFDDQFSVERPDGSNFTLKIRSTKLEDSAMYFCASSVKGEGTEAFFGQGTRLTVV.

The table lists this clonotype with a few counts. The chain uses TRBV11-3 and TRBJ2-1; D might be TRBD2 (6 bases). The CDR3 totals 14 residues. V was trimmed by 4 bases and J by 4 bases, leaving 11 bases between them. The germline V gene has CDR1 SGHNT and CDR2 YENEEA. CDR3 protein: CASSWQAGYNEQFF. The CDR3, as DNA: TGTGCCAGCAGCTGGCAGGCGGGGTACAATGAGCAGTTCTTC.

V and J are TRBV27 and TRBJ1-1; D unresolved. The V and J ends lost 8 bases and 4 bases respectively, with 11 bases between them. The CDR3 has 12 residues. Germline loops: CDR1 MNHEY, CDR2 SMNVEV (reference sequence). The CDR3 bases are TGTGCCAGCGGTCTCGTGGGCACTGAAGCTTTCTTT. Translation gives CASGLVGTEAFF.

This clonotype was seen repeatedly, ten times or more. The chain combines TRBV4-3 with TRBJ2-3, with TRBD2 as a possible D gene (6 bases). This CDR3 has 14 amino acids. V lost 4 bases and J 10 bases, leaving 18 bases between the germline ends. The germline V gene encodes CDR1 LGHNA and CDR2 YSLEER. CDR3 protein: CASSPLAGGRSQYF. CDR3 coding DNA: TGCGCCAGCAGCCCTTTGGCGGGTGGGAGGTCGCAGTATTTT.

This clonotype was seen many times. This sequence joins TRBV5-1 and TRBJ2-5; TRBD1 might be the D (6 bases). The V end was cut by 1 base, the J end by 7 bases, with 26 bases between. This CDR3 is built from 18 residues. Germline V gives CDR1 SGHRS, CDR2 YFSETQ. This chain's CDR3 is CASSLFWSRGSSPATQYF. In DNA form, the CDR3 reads TGCGCCAGCAGCTTGTTTTGGTCGAGGGGGTCATCCCCTGCGACCCAGTACTTC.

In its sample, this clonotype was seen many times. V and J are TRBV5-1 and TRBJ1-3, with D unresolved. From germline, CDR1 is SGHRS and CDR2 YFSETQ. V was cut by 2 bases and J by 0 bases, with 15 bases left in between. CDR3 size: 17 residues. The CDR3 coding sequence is TGCGCCAGCAGCTTAAATCGCCTGGGGAACTCTGGAAACACCATATATTTT. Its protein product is CASSLNRLGNSGNTIYF. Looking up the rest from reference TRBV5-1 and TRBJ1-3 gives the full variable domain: KAGVTQTPRYLIKTRGQQVTLSCSPISGHRSVSWYQQTPGQGLQFLFEYFSETQRNKGNFPGRFSGRQFSNSRSEMNVSTLELGDSALYLCASSLNRLGNSGNTIYFGEGSWLTVV.

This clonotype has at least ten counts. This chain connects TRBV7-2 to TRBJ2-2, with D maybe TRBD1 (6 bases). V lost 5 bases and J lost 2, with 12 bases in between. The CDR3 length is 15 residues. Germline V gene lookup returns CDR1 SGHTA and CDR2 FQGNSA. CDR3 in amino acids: CASSPGQTNTGELFF. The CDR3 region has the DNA TGTGCCAGCAGCCCTGGACAGACAAACACCGGGGAGCTGTTTTTT.

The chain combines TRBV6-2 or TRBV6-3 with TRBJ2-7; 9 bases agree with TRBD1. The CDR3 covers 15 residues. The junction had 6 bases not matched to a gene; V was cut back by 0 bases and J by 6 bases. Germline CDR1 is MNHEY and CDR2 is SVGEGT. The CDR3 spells CASSYSPGQGGEQYV. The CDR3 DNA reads TGTGCCAGCAGTTACTCGCCGGGACAGGGAGGCGAGCAGTACGTC.